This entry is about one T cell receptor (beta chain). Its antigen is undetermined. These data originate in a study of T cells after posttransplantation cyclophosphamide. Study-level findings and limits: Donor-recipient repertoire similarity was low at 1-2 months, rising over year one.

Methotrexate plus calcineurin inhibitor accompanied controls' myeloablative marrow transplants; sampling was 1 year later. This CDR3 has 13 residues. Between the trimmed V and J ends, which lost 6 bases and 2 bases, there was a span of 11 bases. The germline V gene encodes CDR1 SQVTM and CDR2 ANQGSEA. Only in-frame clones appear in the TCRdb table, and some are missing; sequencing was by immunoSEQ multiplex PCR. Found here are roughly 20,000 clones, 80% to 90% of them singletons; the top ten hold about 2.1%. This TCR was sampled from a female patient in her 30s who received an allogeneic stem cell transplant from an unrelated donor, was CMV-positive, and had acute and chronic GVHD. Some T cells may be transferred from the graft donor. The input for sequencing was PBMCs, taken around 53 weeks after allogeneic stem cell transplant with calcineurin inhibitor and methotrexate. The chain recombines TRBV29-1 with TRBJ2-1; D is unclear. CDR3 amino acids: CSVFAETYNEQFF. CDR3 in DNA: TGCAGCGTCTTTGCGGAGACCTACAATGAGCAGTTCTTC.